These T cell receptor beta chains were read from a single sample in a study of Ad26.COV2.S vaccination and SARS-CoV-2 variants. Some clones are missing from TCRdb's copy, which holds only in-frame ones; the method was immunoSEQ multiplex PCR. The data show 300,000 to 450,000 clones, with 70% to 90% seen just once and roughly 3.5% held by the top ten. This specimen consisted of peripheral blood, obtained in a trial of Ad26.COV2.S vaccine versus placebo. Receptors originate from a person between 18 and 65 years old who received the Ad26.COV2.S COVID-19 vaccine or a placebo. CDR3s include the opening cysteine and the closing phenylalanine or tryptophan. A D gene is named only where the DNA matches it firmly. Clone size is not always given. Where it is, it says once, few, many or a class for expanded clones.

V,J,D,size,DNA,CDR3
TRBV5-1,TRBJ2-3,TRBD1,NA,TGCGCCAGCAGCCTGGGACAGATCACAGATACGCAGTATTTT,CASSLGQITDTQYF
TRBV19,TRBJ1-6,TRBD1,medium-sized,TGTGCCAGTAGCCCGGGACAGGGTAATTCACCCCTCCACTTT,CASSPGQGNSPLHF
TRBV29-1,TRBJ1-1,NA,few,TGCAGCCTTTCCCCCGGCGGGGATGTTGAAGCTTTCTTT,CSLSPGGDVEAFF
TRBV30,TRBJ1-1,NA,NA,TGTGCCTGGAGTGACGGGCGAACTGAAGCTTTCTTT,CAWSDGRTEAFF
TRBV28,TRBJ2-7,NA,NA,TGTGCCAGCAGTTTAGGGACTTCCTACGAGCAGTACTTC,CASSLGTSYEQYF
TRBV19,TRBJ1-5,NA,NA,TGTGCCAGTAGTTTTGGAAGCAATCAGCCCCAGCATTTT,CASSFGSNQPQHF
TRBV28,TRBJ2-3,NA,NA,TGTGCCAGCAGTCTCTTGTCGACAGGACCAACAGATACGCAGTATTTT,CASSLLSTGPTDTQYF
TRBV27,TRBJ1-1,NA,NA,TGTGCCAGCAGTTCAGGGAACACTGAAGCTTTCTTT,CASSSGNTEAFF
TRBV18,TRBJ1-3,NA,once,TGTGCCAGCTCACCATCGGCAGGGAACTCTGGAAACACCATATATTTT,CASSPSAGNSGNTIYF
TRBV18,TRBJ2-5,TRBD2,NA,TGTGCCAGCTCACCTGCTACTAGCGGGGGGGGCTCCCGAGAGACCCAGTACTTC,CASSPATSGGGSRETQYF
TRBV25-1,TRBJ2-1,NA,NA,TGTGCCAGCAGTGAGGGCCGAGACAAGAGCTCCTACAATGAGCAGTTCTTC,CASSEGRDKSSYNEQFF
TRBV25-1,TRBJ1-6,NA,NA,TGTGCCAGCAGTGAATCGGGGGGATCCTATAATTCACCCCTCCACTTT,CASSESGGSYNSPLHF
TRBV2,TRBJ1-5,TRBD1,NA,TGTGCCAGCAGTGACAGGGGGGGTCAGCCCCAGCATTTT,CASSDRGGQPQHF
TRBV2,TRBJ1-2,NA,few,TGTGCCAGCAGTGATGGGGGCATGAACTATGGCTACACCTTC,CASSDGGMNYGYTF
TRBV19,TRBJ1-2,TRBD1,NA,TGTGCCAGTAGTTTCGGGACAGGCACTAACTATGGCTACACCTTC,CASSFGTGTNYGYTF
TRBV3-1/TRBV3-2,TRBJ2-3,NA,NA,TGTGCCAGCAGTCCTCGACTTTTCACAGATACGCAGTATTTT,CASSPRLFTDTQYF
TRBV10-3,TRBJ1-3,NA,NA,TGTGCCATCAGTGAAAGGGCCGTAATAGATGGTGGAAACACCATATATTTT,CAISERAVIDGGNTIYF
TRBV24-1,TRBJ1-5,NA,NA,TGTGCCACCAGTGAAGGGTATAGCAATCAGCCCCAGCATTTT,CATSEGYSNQPQHF
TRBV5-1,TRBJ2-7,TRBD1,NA,TGCGCCAGCAGCTCCGGGACAGGGTCCTACGAGCAGTACTTC,CASSSGTGSYEQYF
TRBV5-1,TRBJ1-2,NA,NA,TGCGCCAGCACGTGGGGGGGCCCCGGGGATGGCTACACCTTC,CASTWGGPGDGYTF
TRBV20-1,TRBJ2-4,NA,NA,TGCAGTGCTAGTCCTTCGGGGGAGGACATTCAGTACTTC,CSASPSGEDIQYF
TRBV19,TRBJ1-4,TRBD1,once,TGTGCCAGTAGGGGAAGATCCGGGACAGGGCCGAAACTGTTTTTT,CASRGRSGTGPKLFF
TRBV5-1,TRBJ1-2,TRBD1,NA,TGCGCCAGCAGCTTGGCCTTGGGAGGGGGCAGTGGCTACACCTTC,CASSLALGGGSGYTF
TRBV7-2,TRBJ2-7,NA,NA,TGTGCCAGCAGCTTAGGGCTGGCCCCCTACGAGCAGTACTTC,CASSLGLAPYEQYF
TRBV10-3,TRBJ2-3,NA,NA,TGTGCCATCAGAAGGGAAAAAGATACGCAGTATTTT,CAIRREKDTQYF
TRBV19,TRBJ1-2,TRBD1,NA,TGTGCCAGTACTTCGACAGGGGTGGGAGGTGGCTACACCTTC,CASTSTGVGGGYTF
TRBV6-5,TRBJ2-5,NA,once,TGTGCCAGCACCCCCCGGGCTACAGAGACCCAGTACTTC,CASTPRATETQYF
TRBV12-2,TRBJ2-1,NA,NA,NA,CASRSQPWASGSLNEQFF
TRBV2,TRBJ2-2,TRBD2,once,TGTGCCAGCAAAGGGACTAGCGGGGGTGGCGGGGAGCTGTTTTTT,CASKGTSGGGGELFF
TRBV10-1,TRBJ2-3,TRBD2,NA,TGCGCCAGCAGCGATAAGGGACTAGCGGGGGACACAGATACGCAGTATTTT,CASSDKGLAGDTDTQYF
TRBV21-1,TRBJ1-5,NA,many,TGTGCCAGCAGCAAGACAGATATTAGCAATCAGCCCCAGCATTTT,CASSKTDISNQPQHF